The text below deals with one T cell receptor beta chain. The antigen is unknown. The data derive from a study of cytomegalovirus exposure and HLA in healthy donors. The study's findings and limits: TCR beta chains numbering some 150 were designated cytomegalovirus-associated. Trimming of TCR beta V- and J-genes showed a link, identified in a later analysis, to a missense DCLRE1C variant.

Use of 60 Vbeta and 13 Jbeta primers characterized the PCR. Some clones are missing from TCRdb's copy, which holds only in-frame ones; the method was immunoSEQ multiplex PCR. The sample lists 220,000 or so clones; more than 75% were seen once. Germline CDR1 SNHLY, CDR2 FYNNEI. The CDR3 loop spans 14 amino acids. V lost 2 bases, J lost 3 bases, and 11 bases lay in between. This chain links TRBV2 with TRBJ2-7, with D uncertain. The sequence derives from a middle-aged woman in good health and CMV-seronegative. Input material: PBMCs. The CDR3 is CASSETSLLYEQYF. The CDR3 nucleotides are TGTGCCAGCAGTGAAACATCCTTGCTCTACGAGCAGTACTTC.